Following are 10 T cell receptor beta chains from one sample sequenced in a study of Ad26.COV2.S vaccination and SARS-CoV-2 variants. The method was immunoSEQ multiplex PCR; TCRdb's version includes in-frame clones alone and lacks a portion of them. The table lists 500,000 or so clones, 75% to 90% of them singletons. The sample's treatment: around 19 received Ad26.COV2.S at low or high dose, single or two shots; several received placebo; per-sample allocation not given. The study sampled participants on day 63 after the first vaccine or placebo injection. The material was peripheral blood, obtained in a trial of Ad26.COV2.S vaccine versus placebo. The receptors here all came from a person between 18 and 60 years old who received the Ad26.COV2.S COVID-19 vaccine or a placebo.

The chain carries TRBV5-1 and TRBJ2-5; weak D call: TRBD1 (5 bases). In germline, CDR1 is SGHRS, CDR2 YFSETQ. Trimming removed 2 bases from V and 2 bases from J, with 16 bases in between. The CDR3 totals 16 residues. This CDR3 is CASSFMLQGGQETQYF. CDR3 nucleotide sequence: TGCGCCAGCAGCTTCATGTTGCAGGGCGGACAAGAGACCCAGTACTTC. The full variable domain, completed using reference TRBV5-1 and TRBJ2-5, is KAGVTQTPRYLIKTRGQQVTLSCSPISGHRSVSWYQQTPGQGLQFLFEYFSETQRNKGNFPGRFSGRQFSNSRSEMNVSTLELGDSALYLCASSFMLQGGQETQYFGPGTRLLVL.

This chain links TRBV19 with TRBJ2-1; 7 bases align to TRBD1. Germline V CDR1 and CDR2: LNHDA, SQIVND (reference sequence). CDR3 length: 15 amino acids. V lost 3 bases, J lost 2 bases, and 4 bases stayed unmatched. CDR3 coding DNA: TGTGCCAGTAGTATTGGACAGGTCACCTACAATGAGCAGTTCTTC. As protein: CASSIGQVTYNEQFF.

This clone was seen just once. DNA of the CDR3: TGTGCCAGCAGCTTAAAGACCGGTTCCTTTAACTATGGCTACACCTTC. Amino acids: CASSLKTGSFNYGYTF. This chain connects TRBV7-6 to TRBJ1-2; D is unresolved. Germline CDR1 reads SGHVS; CDR2 reads FNYEAQ. V was pared by 2 bases and J by 1 base, with 14 bases between. This CDR3 region has 16 residues.

This clone was counted a single time. V usage is TRBV9 and J usage is TRBJ2-1; D is perhaps TRBD2 (5 bases). The germline V and J ends were trimmed by 0 bases and 6 bases, with 13 bases remaining between them. This CDR3 is built from 15 residues. Germline CDR1 and CDR2: SGDLS and YYNGEE. This CDR3 is CASSVANGLFNEQFF. The CDR3 DNA follows: TGTGCCAGCAGCGTAGCTAATGGACTTTTCAATGAGCAGTTCTTC.

This chain links TRBV11-1 with TRBJ1-5; the D is unclear. The CDR3 sequence is 13 residues long. The germline CDR1 and CDR2 sequences are SGHAT and FQDESV (reference sequence). Trimming removed 5 bases from V and 3 bases from J, with 8 bases in between. As DNA, the CDR3 is TGTGCCAGCAGCCCCGCCCCCAATCAGCCCCAGCATTTT. It specifies CASSPAPNQPQHF.

The J gene is TRBJ2-2, the V gene TRBV3-1 (or the pseudogene TRBV3-2); 7 nucleotides agree with TRBD1. The trim removed 4 bases at V and 1 base at J, leaving 0 bases unmatched. The CDR3 consists of 14 residues. Germline values: CDR1 LGHDT, CDR2 YNNKEL (reference sequence). CDR3 nucleotide sequence: TGTGCCAGCAGCCGGACAGGGAACACCGGGGAGCTGTTTTTT. Translating gives CASSRTGNTGELFF.

The V and J genes are TRBV21-1 and TRBJ2-7; the DNA was not used to check the table's D call, TRBD2. TRBV21-1 corresponds to a pseudogene. CDR3 size: 11 residues. The DNA of the CDR3 is TGTGCCAGCAGCAAACTCTACGAGCAGTACGTC. Amino acid sequence: CASSKLYEQYV.

The count of this clone is one. J is TRBJ1-4 and V is TRBV7-8; a possible D gene is TRBD1 (5 bases). The CDR3 is 18 residues long. Per the germline V gene, CDR1 is SGHVS and CDR2 is FQNEAQ. Deletions cut 2 bases from V and 3 bases from J, with 19 bases between. CDR3 sequence: CASSLRDPQGLANEKLFF. For the CDR3, the DNA is TGTGCCAGCAGCTTAAGGGACCCCCAAGGGCTAGCTAATGAAAAACTGTTTTTT.

Comments on this clone: This may be a read error, as it is one base from a much larger clone. This rearrangement joins TRBV7-9 to TRBJ1-1, with D unclear. Germline V CDR1 and CDR2: SEHNR, FQNEAQ (reference sequence). There are 16 residues in the CDR3. CDR3 protein: CASSLSSWIGNTKAFF. CDR3 in DNA: TGTGCCAGCAGCTTATCCTCTTGGATCGGGAACACTAAAGCTTTCTTT.

V is TRBV21-1 and J is TRBJ2-7; the D call of TRBD2 is as the table states it, not checked on the DNA. TRBV21-1 represents a pseudogene. The CDR3 extends over 20 amino acids. The CDR3 DNA is TGTGCCAGCAGCCTCCGACTAGCGGGAGGCCCCAGGGTTATCCCTACGAAGCAGTACGTC. Translated, it gives CASSLRLAGGPRVIPTKQYV.